Below, one T cell receptor beta chain is given with its context. No antigen is known for it. This specimen comes from a study of shared clonotypes between healthy human individuals. Overall study findings and caveats: Large depth notwithstanding, sorted-subset sequencing proved incomplete by rarefaction.

The CDR3 is made up of 15 amino acids. Per germline, CDR1 SGHAT and CDR2 FQNNGV. The V end was cut by 4 bases, the J end by 0 bases, with 13 bases between. Produced via immunoSEQ multiplex PCR; TCRdb's table is partial and in-frame only. This sample has some 630,000 clones; about 95% occur once, and the top ten carry less than 0.13%. CD45RO-negative cells were positively selected for CCR7, leaving out terminally differentiated effector memory CD45RA+ cells. Input material: naive CD8+ T cells sorted from blood. This clonotype was sampled from a woman aged 25 to 39 in good health. The chain employs TRBV11-2 and TRBJ2-7; D assignment may be TRBD1 or TRBD2 (5 bases each). The CDR3 sequence is CASSSEGYSSYEQYF. As DNA, the CDR3 is TGTGCCAGCAGCTCAGAGGGGTACAGCTCCTACGAGCAGTACTTC.